Listed here are 27 T cell receptor beta chains from one sample, sequenced in a study of blood T cell repertoires in COVID-19. Sequenced by immunoSEQ multiplex PCR; TCRdb stores in-frame clones only, minus some. Here the sample spans tens of thousands of clones, about four fifths being singletons. Sequenced: peripheral blood. These receptors originate from a human donor in a cohort sampled during active COVID-19.

The chain has TRBV4-2 and TRBJ2-7, with TRBD1 as a possible D gene (6 bases). Looked up from germline, CDR1 is LGHNA and CDR2 is YNFKEQ. The CDR3 runs to 14 residues. V dropped 4 bases and J dropped 2 bases, with 12 bases sitting between them. DNA for the CDR3: TGTGCCAGCAGCCGGGACACAAGTACCTACGAGCAGTACTTC. It encodes CASSRDTSTYEQYF.

The genes are TRBV5-4 and TRBJ1-6, with 7 bases lining up with TRBD1. V shed 4 bases and J 4 bases; nucleotides not matched to a gene: 2. The CDR3 covers 14 residues. Germline CDR1 reads SGHNT; CDR2 reads YYREEE (reference sequence). The DNA of the CDR3 is TGTGCCAGCAGCGGGACAGTTTATAATTCACCCCTCCACTTT. This codes for CASSGTVYNSPLHF. The full variable domain, completed using reference TRBV5-4 and TRBJ1-6, is ETGVTQSPTHLIKTRGQQVTLRCSSQSGHNTVSWYQQALGQGPQFIFQYYREEENGRGNFPPRFSGLQFPNYSSELNVNALELDDSALYLCASSGTVYNSPLHFGNGTRLTVT.

A single count supports this clone. V gene TRBV5-1 combines with J gene TRBJ1-4, with unresolved D. V was shortened by 5 bases and J by 8 bases, with 13 bases between the two germline ends. The CDR3 has 13 amino acids. CDR1 SGHRS and CDR2 YFSETQ come from the germline V gene. CDR3 nucleotides: TGCGCCAGCAGTGAACCACAGTTCGAAAAACTGTTTTTT. It encodes CASSEPQFEKLFF.

The V call is TRBV7-9, the J call TRBJ1-2, with 12 bases aligning to TRBD1. The CDR3 consists of 14 residues. V lost 6 bases, J lost 5 bases, and 4 bases stayed unmatched. CDR1 and CDR2 (germline): SEHNR, FQNEAQ (reference sequence). This CDR3 is CASSSGQGAYGYTF. CDR3 nucleotides: TGTGCCAGCAGTTCGGGACAGGGGGCGTATGGCTACACCTTC. Full variable domain (missing parts from reference TRBV7-9 and TRBJ1-2): DTGVSQNPRHKITKRGQNVTFRCDPISEHNRLYWYRQTLGQGPEFLTYFQNEAQLEKSRLLSDRFSAERPKGSFSTLEIQRTEQGDSAMYLCASSSGQGAYGYTFGSGTRLTVV.

This chain uses TRBV9 with TRBJ1-5; 8 bases match TRBD1. Germline V gene lookup returns CDR1 SGDLS and CDR2 YYNGEE. CDR3 length: 15 amino acids. Trimming took 0 bases from V and 3 from J; bases not matched to a gene: 2. Written as DNA, the CDR3 is TGTGCCAGCAGCGTAGTGGACAGGGACAATCAGCCCCAGCATTTT. This translates into CASSVVDRDNQPQHF.

This rearrangement joins TRBV5-1 to TRBJ2-1, with 7 nucleotides matching TRBD2. Germline CDR1 and CDR2: SGHRS and YFSETQ. There are 15 residues in the CDR3. Trimming at V came to 6 bases and at J to 6 bases, leaving 12 bases not matched to a gene. The CDR3 loop reads CASTPSGAVGNEQFF. The DNA for the CDR3 is TGCGCCAGCACTCCCAGCGGGGCTGTGGGCAATGAGCAGTTCTTC.

V is TRBV10-1 and J is TRBJ2-5; D is perhaps TRBD2 (7 bases). Trimming cost V 6 bases and J 5 bases, with 19 bases left between them. This CDR3 region has 15 residues. In germline, CDR1 is WNHNN, CDR2 SYGVQD (reference sequence). CDR3 protein: CASSSVGGGMETQYF. The CDR3 DNA is TGCGCCAGCAGCTCAGTTGGGGGGGGCATGGAGACCCAGTACTTC.

This clone was seen a few times. J is TRBJ2-2 and V is TRBV9; possibly TRBD1 for D (6 bases). Between the trimmed V and J ends, which lost 2 bases and 5 bases, there was a span of 10 bases. The CDR3 consists of 14 residues. Per germline, CDR1 SGDLS and CDR2 YYNGEE. The CDR3 loop reads CASSVGASTGELFF. For the CDR3, the DNA is TGTGCCAGCAGCGTGGGGGCCTCTACCGGGGAGCTGTTTTTT.

The chain couples TRBV5-1 to TRBJ2-3; 12 bases fit TRBD2. Germline V lookup: CDR1 SGHRS, CDR2 YFSETQ. J lost 1 base, V lost 4 bases, and 7 bases had no gene match. The CDR3 is 17 amino acids. For the CDR3, the DNA is TGCGCCAGCAGCCCACCACCTAGCGGGGGGGGCACAGATACGCAGTATTTT. The encoded protein is CASSPPPSGGGTDTQYF.

This rearrangement joins TRBV6-5 to TRBJ2-7, with 7 positions matching TRBD1. The germline gives CDR1 MNHEY, CDR2 SVGAGI. V trimming: 9 bases; J trimming: 2 bases; junction bases outside the gene matches: 7. This CDR3 is built from 13 residues. The CDR3: CASSYRGPYEQYF. CDR3 nucleotide sequence: TGTGCCAGTTCCTACAGGGGTCCCTACGAGCAGTACTTC.

The table lists this clone with a count of one. This chain links TRBV6-6 with TRBJ2-5, with 9 bases lining up with TRBD1. The CDR3 covers 15 residues. Germline CDR1 and CDR2: MNHNY and SVGAGI (reference sequence). Unmatched junction bases numbered 6, after V lost 2 bases and J lost 5 bases. DNA of the CDR3: TGTGCCAGCAGTTACCTACAGGGGGCATTGGAGACCCAGTACTTC. It is translated as CASSYLQGALETQYF.

V usage is TRBV11-2 and J usage is TRBJ1-1; 8 bases agree with TRBD1. The length of the CDR3 is 15 residues. Trimming at V came to 5 bases and at J to 1 base, leaving 6 bases not matched to a gene. Germline values: CDR1 SGHAT, CDR2 FQNNGV. This CDR3 is CASSRRTGKNTEAFF. CDR3 coding DNA: TGTGCCAGCAGCCGCCGGACAGGGAAGAACACTGAAGCTTTCTTT.

The chain joins TRBV10-1 to TRBJ2-7; D may be TRBD1 (5 bases). From germline, CDR1 is WNHNN and CDR2 SYGVQD (reference sequence). Trimming removed 0 bases from V and 7 bases from J, with 7 bases in between. The CDR3 loop spans 12 amino acids. The DNA of the CDR3 is TGCGCCAGCAGTGAGTCGAACAGGGAGCAGTACTTC. Translating it yields CASSESNREQYF.

This rearrangement joins TRBV11-3 to TRBJ2-1; tentatively, D is TRBD2 (5 bases). The CDR3 length is 15 residues. CDR1 SGHNT and CDR2 YENEEA come from the germline V gene. V dropped 0 bases and J dropped 2 bases, with 8 bases sitting between them. The chain's CDR3 is CASSLDPSPYNEQFF. CDR3 nucleotides: TGTGCCAGCAGCTTAGATCCTAGCCCCTACAATGAGCAGTTCTTC.

The chain uses TRBV5-1 and TRBJ1-3; 7 positions match TRBD1. The germline gives CDR1 SGHRS, CDR2 YFSETQ. The CDR3 runs 17 residues. With V trimmed by 0 bases and J by 2 bases, 8 bases remained unmatched. The CDR3 reads CASSLGGGGGAGNTIYF. CDR3 nucleotides: TGCGCCAGCAGCTTGGGAGGGGGCGGCGGCGCTGGAAACACCATATATTTT.

The V gene is TRBV12-5, the J gene TRBJ2-7, with 9 bases matching TRBD2. This CDR3 region has 16 residues. Germline CDR1 is LGHNT and CDR2 is FRNRAP. With 5 bases clipped from V and 5 bases from J, the junction kept 13 bases outside the gene matches. The chain's CDR3 is CASGNPGSGGIDEQYF. The CDR3 nucleotides read TGTGCTAGTGGTAACCCAGGTAGCGGGGGTATTGACGAGCAGTACTTC.

This chain uses TRBV18 with TRBJ2-2; 7 bases agree with TRBD1. The CDR3 has 11 amino acids. V was clipped by 4 bases and J by 16 bases; unmatched bases: 6. The germline V gene has CDR1 KGHSH and CDR2 LQKENI. The CDR3 region is CASSRSGQTFF. The CDR3 nucleotides read TGTGCCAGCTCACGGTCGGGACAGACGTTTTTT.

This sequence joins TRBV15 and TRBJ1-2; TRBD1 might be the D (5 bases). This CDR3 is built from 15 residues. Germline V lookup: CDR1 LNHNV, CDR2 YYDKDF (reference sequence). V dropped 0 bases and J dropped 6 bases, with 14 bases sitting between them. The CDR3 region has the DNA TGTGCCACCAGCAGAGAGGGCAGGGTAATGGATGGCTACACCTTC. Protein product: CATSREGRVMDGYTF.

V is TRBV28 and J is TRBJ2-7, with TRBD1 matching over 7 bases. Trimming at V came to 6 bases and at J to 4 bases, leaving 9 bases not matched to a gene. The CDR3 runs 14 residues. The V gene's germline CDR1 is MDHEN and CDR2 SYDVKM. Here the CDR3 DNA reads TGTGCCAGCAGGCGTCCGGGACAGTGGTACGAGCAGTACTTC. Its protein is CASRRPGQWYEQYF.

A few counts support this clone. This chain joins TRBV10-3 and TRBJ2-3; 8 nucleotides match TRBD2. V was clipped by 8 bases and J by 0 bases; unmatched bases: 10. In germline, CDR1 is ENHRY, CDR2 SYGVKD. The length of the CDR3 is 16 residues. CDR3 nucleotide sequence: TGTGCCATCGGAAGGCCGGGGGGGGTAAGCACAGATACGCAGTATTTT. Protein: CAIGRPGGVSTDTQYF.

The chain combines TRBV10-3 with TRBJ2-5, with D possibly being TRBD2 (7 bases). The CDR3 runs 14 residues. The V gene's germline CDR1 is ENHRY and CDR2 SYGVKD. Between the trimmed V and J ends, which lost 8 bases and 5 bases, there was a span of 18 bases. As DNA, the CDR3 is TGTGCCATCGCCCGGGGAGGGGGAAGGGAGACCCAGTACTTC. Its protein product is CAIARGGGRETQYF.

V and J are TRBV11-2 and TRBJ2-1; 10 nucleotides line up with TRBD2. The CDR3 runs 13 residues. V was clipped by 8 bases and J by 10 bases; unmatched bases: 8. Germline V CDR1 and CDR2: SGHAT, FQNNGV. The CDR3 nucleotides read TGTGCCAGCGTGGTAGCGGGGGGTACGGAGCAGTTCTTC. Translation: CASVVAGGTEQFF.

This clone was detected only a few times. The J gene is TRBJ2-3, the V gene TRBV28; 9 bases match TRBD2. The V gene's germline CDR1 is MDHEN and CDR2 SYDVKM. This CDR3 spans 15 amino acids. Germline trimming cut 6 bases from V and 9 bases from J; bases unmatched to any gene: 13. The CDR3 region is CASSGSGGGPGTQYF. DNA for the CDR3: TGTGCCAGCAGCGGTAGCGGGGGTGGGCCTGGCACGCAGTATTTT.

The V call is TRBV19, the J call TRBJ2-5; TRBD1 agrees at 7 bases. CDR1 is LNHDA, CDR2 SQIVND, per germline (reference sequence). There are 13 residues in the CDR3. Losses at the gene ends were 4 bases for V and 1 base for J; bases not matched to a gene: 0. For the CDR3, the DNA is TGTGCCAGTAGTAGGGACAGCCAAGAGACCCAGTACTTC. This translates into CASSRDSQETQYF.

The rearrangement joins TRBV5-1 to TRBJ2-2, with a tentative D call TRBD2 (7 bases). Trimming removed 0 bases at V and 7 bases at J, with 13 bases between. CDR1 SGHRS and CDR2 YFSETQ come from the germline V gene. The CDR3 sequence is 15 residues long. CDR3 nucleotides: TGCGCCAGCAGCTTGGCGGGGGGCCGTGGCGGGGAGCTGTTTTTT. This encodes CASSLAGGRGGELFF. Drawing the rest from reference TRBV5-1 and TRBJ2-2, the complete variable domain is KAGVTQTPRYLIKTRGQQVTLSCSPISGHRSVSWYQQTPGQGLQFLFEYFSETQRNKGNFPGRFSGRQFSNSRSEMNVSTLELGDSALYLCASSLAGGRGGELFFGEGSRLTVL.

This clone was detected a few times. This chain connects TRBV5-1 to TRBJ1-2, with D possibly being TRBD1 (6 bases). The V gene lost 2 bases and the J gene lost 4 bases, with 9 bases spanning the gap. The germline V gene has CDR1 SGHRS and CDR2 YFSETQ. The length of the CDR3 is 13 residues. CDR3 loop: CASSFDRIYGYTF. CDR3 nucleotides: TGCGCCAGCAGCTTCGACAGGATCTATGGCTACACCTTC.

The J gene is TRBJ2-1, the V gene TRBV7-8; D is undetermined. CDR3 length equals 12 residues. Germline CDR1 and CDR2: SGHVS and FQNEAQ. Trimming left V 2 bases short and J 7 bases short, with 6 bases between. In DNA form, the CDR3 reads TGTGCCAGCAGCTTAAGCTGGAATGAGCAGTTCTTC. Protein product: CASSLSWNEQFF.